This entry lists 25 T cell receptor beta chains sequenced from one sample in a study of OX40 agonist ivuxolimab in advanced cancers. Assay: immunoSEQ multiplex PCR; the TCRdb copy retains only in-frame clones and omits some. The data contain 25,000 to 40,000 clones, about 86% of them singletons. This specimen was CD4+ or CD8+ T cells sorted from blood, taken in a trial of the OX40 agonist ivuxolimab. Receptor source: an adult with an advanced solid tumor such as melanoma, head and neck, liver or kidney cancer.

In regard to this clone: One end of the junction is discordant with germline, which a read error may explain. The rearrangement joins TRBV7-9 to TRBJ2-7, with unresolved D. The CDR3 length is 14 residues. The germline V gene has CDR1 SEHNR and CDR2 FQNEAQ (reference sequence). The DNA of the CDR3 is TGTGCCGGCAGCTTCCCCGCCCCTGAATACGAGCAGTACTTC. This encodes CAGSFPAPEYEQYF.

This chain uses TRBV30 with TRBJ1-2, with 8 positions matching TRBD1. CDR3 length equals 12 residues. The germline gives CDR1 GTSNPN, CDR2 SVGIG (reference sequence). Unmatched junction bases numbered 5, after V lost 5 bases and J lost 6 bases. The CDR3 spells CAWFGTGHGYTF. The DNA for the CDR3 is TGTGCCTGGTTCGGGACAGGTCATGGCTACACCTTC.

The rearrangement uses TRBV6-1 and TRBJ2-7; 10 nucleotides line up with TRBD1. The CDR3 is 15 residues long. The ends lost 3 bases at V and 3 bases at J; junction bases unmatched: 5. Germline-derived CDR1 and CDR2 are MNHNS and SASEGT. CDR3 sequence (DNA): TGTGCCAGCAGTGAGTTGGGGACAGGGGTCTACGAGCAGTACTTC. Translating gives CASSELGTGVYEQYF.

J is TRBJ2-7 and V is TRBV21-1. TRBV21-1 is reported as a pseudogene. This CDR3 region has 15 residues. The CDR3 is CASSYRDGPIVEQYF. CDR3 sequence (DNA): TGTGCCAGCAGTTACCGGGACGGTCCAATTGTCGAGCAGTACTTC.

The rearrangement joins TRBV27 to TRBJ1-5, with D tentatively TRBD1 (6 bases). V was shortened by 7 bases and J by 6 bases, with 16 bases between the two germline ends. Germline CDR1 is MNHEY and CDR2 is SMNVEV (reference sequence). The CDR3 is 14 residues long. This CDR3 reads CASKTQGTGQPQHF. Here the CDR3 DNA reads TGTGCCAGCAAAACACAGGGTACTGGTCAGCCCCAGCATTTT.

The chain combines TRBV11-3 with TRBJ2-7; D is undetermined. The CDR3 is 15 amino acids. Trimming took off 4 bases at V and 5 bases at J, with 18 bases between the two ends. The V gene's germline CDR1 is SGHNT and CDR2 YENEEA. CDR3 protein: CASSWNRAPYNEQYF. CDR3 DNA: TGTGCCAGCAGCTGGAACCGGGCTCCCTATAACGAGCAGTACTTC.

CDR3 DNA sequence: TGTGCCAGCAGTCCCGGGCCTCCCCCCTACAATGAGCAGTTCTTC. Its protein product is CASSPGPPPYNEQFF. The chain couples TRBV6-5 to TRBJ2-1; D not resolved. The CDR3 spans 15 residues. With 5 bases removed from V and 2 bases from J, the gap between germline ends came to 13 bases. The germline CDR1 and CDR2 sequences are MNHEY and SVGAGI.

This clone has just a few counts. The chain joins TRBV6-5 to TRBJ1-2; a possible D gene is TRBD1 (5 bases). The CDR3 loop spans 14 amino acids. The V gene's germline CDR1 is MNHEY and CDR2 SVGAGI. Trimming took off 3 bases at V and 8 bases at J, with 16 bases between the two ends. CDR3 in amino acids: CASSYQGSRRGYTF. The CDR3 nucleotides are TGTGCCAGCAGTTATCAGGGCAGCAGAAGAGGCTACACCTTC.

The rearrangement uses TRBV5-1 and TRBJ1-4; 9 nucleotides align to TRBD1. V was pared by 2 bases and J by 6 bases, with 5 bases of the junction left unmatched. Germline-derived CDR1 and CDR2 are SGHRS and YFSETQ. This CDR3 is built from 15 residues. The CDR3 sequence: CASSLTGTGHEKLFF. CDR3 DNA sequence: TGCGCCAGCAGCTTAACCGGGACAGGGCATGAAAAACTGTTTTTT.

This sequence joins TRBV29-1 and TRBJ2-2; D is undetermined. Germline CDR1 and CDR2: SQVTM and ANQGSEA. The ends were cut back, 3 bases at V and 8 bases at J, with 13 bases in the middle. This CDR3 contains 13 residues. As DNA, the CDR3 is TGCAGCGTTGAGGGGTCCACGGTAGGGGAGCTGTTTTTT. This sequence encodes CSVEGSTVGELFF.

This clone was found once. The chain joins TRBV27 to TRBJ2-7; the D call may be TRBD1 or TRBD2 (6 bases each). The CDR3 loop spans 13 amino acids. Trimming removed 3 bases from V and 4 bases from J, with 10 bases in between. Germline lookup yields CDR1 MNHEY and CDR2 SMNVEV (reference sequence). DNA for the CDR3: TGTGCCAGCAGTTTGGGGGGCAATTACGAGCAGTACTTC. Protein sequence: CASSLGGNYEQYF.

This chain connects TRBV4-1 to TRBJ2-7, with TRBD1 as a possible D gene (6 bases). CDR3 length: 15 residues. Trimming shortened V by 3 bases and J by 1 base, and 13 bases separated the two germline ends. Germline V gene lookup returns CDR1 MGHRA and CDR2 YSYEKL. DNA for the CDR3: TGCGCCAGCAGCCACCAGACAGGTGCGTCCTACGAGCAGTACTTC. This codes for CASSHQTGASYEQYF.

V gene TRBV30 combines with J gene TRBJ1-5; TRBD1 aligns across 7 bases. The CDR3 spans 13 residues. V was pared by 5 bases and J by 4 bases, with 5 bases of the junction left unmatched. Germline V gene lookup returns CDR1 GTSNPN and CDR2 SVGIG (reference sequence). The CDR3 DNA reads TGTGCCTGGGGTTCAGGGGGGAATCAGCCCCAGCATTTT. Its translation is CAWGSGGNQPQHF.

The CDR3 sequence is CASSVVDSNEQFF. The CDR3 nucleotides read TGTGCCAGCAGCGTCGTGGACAGCAATGAGCAGTTCTTC. The chain carries TRBV9 and TRBJ2-1; weak D call: TRBD1 (6 bases). CDR1 is SGDLS, CDR2 YYNGEE, per germline. Trimming removed 2 bases from V and 6 bases from J, with 9 bases in between. The CDR3 has 13 residues.

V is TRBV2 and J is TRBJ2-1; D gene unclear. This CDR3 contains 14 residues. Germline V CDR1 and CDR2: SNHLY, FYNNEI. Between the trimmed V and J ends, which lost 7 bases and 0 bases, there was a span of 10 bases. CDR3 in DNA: TGTGCCAGCAAAGGTACCGCCTCCTACAATGAGCAGTTCTTC. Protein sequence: CASKGTASYNEQFF.

The CDR3 is CASSQGDSFIASYEQYF. CDR3 nucleotide sequence: TGTGCCAGCAGCCAAGGGGACAGTTTTATTGCATCCTACGAGCAGTACTTC. This chain uses TRBV4-2 with TRBJ2-7, with 7 bases matching TRBD1. Germline CDR1 reads LGHNA; CDR2 reads YNFKEQ. CDR3 length equals 17 residues. J lost 1 base, V lost 1 base, and 10 bases had no gene match.

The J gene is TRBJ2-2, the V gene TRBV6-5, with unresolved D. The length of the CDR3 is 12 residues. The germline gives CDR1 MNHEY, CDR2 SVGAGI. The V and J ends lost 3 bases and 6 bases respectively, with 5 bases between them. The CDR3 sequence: CASSYGSGELFF. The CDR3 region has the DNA TGTGCCAGCAGTTATGGGTCCGGGGAGCTGTTTTTT.

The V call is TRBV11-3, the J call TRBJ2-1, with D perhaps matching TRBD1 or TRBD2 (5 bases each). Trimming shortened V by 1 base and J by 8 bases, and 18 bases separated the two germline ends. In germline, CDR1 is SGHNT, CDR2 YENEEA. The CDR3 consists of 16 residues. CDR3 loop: CASSLAGPSNRDEQFF. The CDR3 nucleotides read TGTGCCAGCAGCTTAGCGGGACCGTCGAATCGGGATGAGCAGTTCTTC.

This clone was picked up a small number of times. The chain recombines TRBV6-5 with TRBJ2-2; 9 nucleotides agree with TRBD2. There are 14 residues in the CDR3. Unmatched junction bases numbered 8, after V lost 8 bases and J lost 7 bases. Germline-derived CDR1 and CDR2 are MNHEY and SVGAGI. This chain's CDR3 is CASGLAGVFGELFF. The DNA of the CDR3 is TGTGCCAGCGGGTTAGCGGGGGTTTTCGGGGAGCTGTTTTTT.

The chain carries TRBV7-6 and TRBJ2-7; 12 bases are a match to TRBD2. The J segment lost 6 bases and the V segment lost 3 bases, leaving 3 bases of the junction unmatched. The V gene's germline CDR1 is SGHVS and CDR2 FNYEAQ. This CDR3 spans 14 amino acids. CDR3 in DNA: TGTGCCAGCAGCTTGACTAGCGGGAGACCCGAGCAGTACTTC. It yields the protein CASSLTSGRPEQYF.

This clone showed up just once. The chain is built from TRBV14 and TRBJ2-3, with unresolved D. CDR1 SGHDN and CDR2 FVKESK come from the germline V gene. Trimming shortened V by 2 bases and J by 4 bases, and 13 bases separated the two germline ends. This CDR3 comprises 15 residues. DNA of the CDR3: TGTGCCAGCAGCCAACACGTTTGGGCGGCAGATACGCAGTATTTT. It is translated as CASSQHVWAADTQYF.

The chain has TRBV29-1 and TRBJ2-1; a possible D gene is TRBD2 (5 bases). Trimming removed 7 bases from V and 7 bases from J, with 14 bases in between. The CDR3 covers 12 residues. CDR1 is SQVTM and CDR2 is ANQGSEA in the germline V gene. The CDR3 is CSADGRGNEQFF. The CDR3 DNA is TGCAGCGCCGATGGACGGGGTAATGAGCAGTTCTTC.

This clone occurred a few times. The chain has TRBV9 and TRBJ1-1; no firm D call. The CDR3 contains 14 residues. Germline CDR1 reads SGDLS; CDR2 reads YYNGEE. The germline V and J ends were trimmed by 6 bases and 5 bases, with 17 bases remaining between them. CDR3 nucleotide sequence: TGTGCCAGCAAACTCGGGGATGATGGGACTGAAGCTTTCTTT. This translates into CASKLGDDGTEAFF.

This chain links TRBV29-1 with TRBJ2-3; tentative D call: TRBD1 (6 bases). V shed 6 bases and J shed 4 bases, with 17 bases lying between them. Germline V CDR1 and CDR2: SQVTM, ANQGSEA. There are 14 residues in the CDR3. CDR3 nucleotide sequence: TGCAGCGTAGAAAACAGGGCGCTCCCAGATACGCAGTATTTT. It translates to CSVENRALPDTQYF.

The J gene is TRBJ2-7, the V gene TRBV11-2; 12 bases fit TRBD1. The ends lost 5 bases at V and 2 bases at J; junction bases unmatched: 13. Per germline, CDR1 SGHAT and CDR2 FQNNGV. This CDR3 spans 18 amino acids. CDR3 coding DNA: TGTGCCAGCAGCCCCCGGGACAGGGGGCGCAATCCCCCCTACGAGCAGTACTTC. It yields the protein CASSPRDRGRNPPYEQYF.